The sequence of this TCR beta chain was determined in a study of blood T cell repertoires in COVID-19. J was trimmed by 6 bases and V by 4 bases; bases with no gene match: 3. The CDR3 is 14 amino acids. Germline loops: CDR1 MDHEN, CDR2 SYDVKM. Data came from immunoSEQ multiplex PCR; TCRdb stores just in-frame clones and leaves some out. The data hold more than 200,000 clones, with around 83% observed a single time. The sample taken for sequencing was peripheral blood. The TCR originated in a woman aged 40 to 50 who had recovered from COVID-19. This chain connects TRBV28 to TRBJ1-2, with 12 nucleotides matching TRBD1. CDR3 DNA: TGTGCCAGCAGTTGGGGACAGGGGGCTGATGGCTACACCTTC. As protein: CASSWGQGADGYTF.